This TCR beta chain was retrieved from a study of blood T cells in healthy people across ages. Each individual donor underwent a draw of roughly 10 milliliters of peripheral blood. Isolated PBMCs totaled at least 6 million in each sample. General observations from the study: Diversity figures derived from one million T cells were judged to underestimate the true value.

The CDR3 contains 14 residues. The V gene's germline CDR1 is LNHDA and CDR2 SQIVND (reference sequence). With 1 base removed from V and 7 bases from J, the gap between germline ends came to 11 bases. Next came a second PCR, run for about 7 to 12 cycles, which used a sample-barcoded 5' primer along with a J-beta primer mix. Every single cDNA molecule received a tag from a template-switch adaptor with 12 random nucleotides. TCRdb reanalysed the 5' RACE reads using MiXCR and keeps one entry per CDR3 protein. The sample records about 1.8 million distinct CDR3 sequences, about 49% being singletons. Comment on this clonotype: Antigen: not known.

The sequence came from a woman aged 40 to 49 in good health. Input material: blood. This chain connects TRBV19 to TRBJ1-5; D is unclear. Here the CDR3 DNA reads TGTGCCAGTAGTATAGGAGACCAGCGGCAGCCCCAGCATTTT. It codes for CASSIGDQRQPQHF. The complete variable domain, with remaining parts taken from reference TRBV19 and TRBJ1-5, reads DGGITQSPKYLFRKEGQNVTLSCEQNLNHDAMYWYRQDPGQGLRLIYYSQIVNDFQKGDIAEGYSVSREKKESFPLTVTSAQKNPTAFYLCASSIGDQRQPQHFGDGTRLSIL.